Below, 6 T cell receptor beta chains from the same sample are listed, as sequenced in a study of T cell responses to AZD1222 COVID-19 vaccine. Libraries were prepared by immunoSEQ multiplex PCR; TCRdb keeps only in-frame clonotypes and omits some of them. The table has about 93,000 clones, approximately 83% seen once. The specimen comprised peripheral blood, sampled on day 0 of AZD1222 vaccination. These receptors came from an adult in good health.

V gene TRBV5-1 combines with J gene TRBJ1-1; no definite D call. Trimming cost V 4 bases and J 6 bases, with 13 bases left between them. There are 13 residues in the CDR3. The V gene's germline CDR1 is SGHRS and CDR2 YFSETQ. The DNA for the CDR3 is TGCGCCAGCAGCCAACGGGAAATAGCTGAAGCTTTCTTT. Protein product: CASSQREIAEAFF.

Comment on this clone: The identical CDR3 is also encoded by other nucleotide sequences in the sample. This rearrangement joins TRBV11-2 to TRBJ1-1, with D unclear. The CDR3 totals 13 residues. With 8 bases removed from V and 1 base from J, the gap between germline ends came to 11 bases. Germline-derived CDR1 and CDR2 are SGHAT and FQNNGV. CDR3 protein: CASSRRQNTEAFF. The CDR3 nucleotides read TGTGCCAGCTCGAGACGGCAGAACACTGAAGCTTTCTTT.

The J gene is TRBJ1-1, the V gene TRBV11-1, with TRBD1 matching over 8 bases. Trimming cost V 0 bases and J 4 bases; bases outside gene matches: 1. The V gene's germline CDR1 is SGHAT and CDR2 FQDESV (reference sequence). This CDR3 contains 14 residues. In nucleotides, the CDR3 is TGTGCCAGCAGCTTAGCGACAGGGGCCACTGAAGCTTTCTTT. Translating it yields CASSLATGATEAFF.

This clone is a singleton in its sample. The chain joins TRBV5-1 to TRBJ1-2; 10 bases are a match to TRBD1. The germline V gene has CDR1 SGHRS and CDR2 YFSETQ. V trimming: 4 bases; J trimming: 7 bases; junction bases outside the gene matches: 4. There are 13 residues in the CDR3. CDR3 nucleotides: TGCGCCAGCAGCGAGCGGACAGGGGGTGGCTACACCTTC. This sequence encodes CASSERTGGGYTF.

In DNA, the CDR3 is TGTGCCAGCAGCTTGGATGGGGGACAGATGAACACTGAAGCTTTCTTT. Its protein product is CASSLDGGQMNTEAFF. The rearrangement uses TRBV5-8 and TRBJ1-1; TRBD1 matches at 7 bases. The ends lost 0 bases at V and 0 bases at J; junction bases unmatched: 5. Germline CDR1 is SGHTS and CDR2 is YDEGEE. This CDR3 spans 16 amino acids.

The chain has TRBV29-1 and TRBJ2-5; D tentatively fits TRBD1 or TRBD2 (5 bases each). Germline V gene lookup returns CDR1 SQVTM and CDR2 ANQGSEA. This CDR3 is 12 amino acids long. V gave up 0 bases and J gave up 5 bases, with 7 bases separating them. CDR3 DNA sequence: TGCAGCGTTGAAGAGGGGACCGAGACCCAGTACTTC. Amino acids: CSVEEGTETQYF.